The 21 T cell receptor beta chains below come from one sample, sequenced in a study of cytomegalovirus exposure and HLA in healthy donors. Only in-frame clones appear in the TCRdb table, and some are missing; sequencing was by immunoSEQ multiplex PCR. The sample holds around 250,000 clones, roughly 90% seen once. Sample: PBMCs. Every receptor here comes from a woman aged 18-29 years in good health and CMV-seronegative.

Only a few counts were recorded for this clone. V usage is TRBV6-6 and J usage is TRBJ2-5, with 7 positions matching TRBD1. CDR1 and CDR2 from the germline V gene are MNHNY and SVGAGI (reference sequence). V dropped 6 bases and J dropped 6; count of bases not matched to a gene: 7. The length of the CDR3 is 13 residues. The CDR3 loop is CASRDRRAQTQYF. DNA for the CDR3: TGTGCCAGCAGGGACAGGCGGGCTCAGACCCAGTACTTC.

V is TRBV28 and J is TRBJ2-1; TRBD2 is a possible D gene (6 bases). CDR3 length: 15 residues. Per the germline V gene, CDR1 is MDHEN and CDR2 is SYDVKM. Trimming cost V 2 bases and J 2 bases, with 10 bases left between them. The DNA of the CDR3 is TGTGCCAGCAGTTTACGGGGGTCCCCCTACAATGAGCAGTTCTTC. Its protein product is CASSLRGSPYNEQFF.

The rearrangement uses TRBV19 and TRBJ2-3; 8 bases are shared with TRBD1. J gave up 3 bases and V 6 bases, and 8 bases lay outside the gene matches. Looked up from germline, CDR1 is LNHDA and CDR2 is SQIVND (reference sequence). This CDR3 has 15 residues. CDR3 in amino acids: CASSPDRGSTDTQYF. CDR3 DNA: TGTGCCAGTAGCCCTGACAGGGGAAGTACAGATACGCAGTATTTT.

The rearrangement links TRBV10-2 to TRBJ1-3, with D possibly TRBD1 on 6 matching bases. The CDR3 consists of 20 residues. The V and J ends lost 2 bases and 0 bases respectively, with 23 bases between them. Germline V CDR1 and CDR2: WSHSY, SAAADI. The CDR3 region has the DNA TGCGCCAGCAGTGAGCCCCTCCGCTTGGGGGGGCCCAGCTCTGGAAACACCATATATTTT. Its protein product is CASSEPLRLGGPSSGNTIYF.

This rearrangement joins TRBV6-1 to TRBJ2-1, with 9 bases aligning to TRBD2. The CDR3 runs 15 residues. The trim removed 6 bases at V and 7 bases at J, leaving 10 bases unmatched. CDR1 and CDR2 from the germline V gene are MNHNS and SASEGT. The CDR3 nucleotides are TGTGCCAGCAGCAGTCTCGCGGGGGGGGTGAATGAGCAGTTCTTC. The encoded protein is CASSSLAGGVNEQFF.

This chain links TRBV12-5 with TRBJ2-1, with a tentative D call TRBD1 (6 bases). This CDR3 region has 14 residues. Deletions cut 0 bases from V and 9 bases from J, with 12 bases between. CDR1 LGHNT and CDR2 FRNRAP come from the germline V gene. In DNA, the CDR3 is TGTGCTAGTGGTTTGGTAAGGGGGACGGGTGAGCAGTTCTTC. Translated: CASGLVRGTGEQFF.

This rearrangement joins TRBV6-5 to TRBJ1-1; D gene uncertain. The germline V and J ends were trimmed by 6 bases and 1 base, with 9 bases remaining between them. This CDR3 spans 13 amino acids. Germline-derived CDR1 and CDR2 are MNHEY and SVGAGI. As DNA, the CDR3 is TGTGCCAGCAGCCGACACTCGAACACTGAAGCTTTCTTT. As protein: CASSRHSNTEAFF.

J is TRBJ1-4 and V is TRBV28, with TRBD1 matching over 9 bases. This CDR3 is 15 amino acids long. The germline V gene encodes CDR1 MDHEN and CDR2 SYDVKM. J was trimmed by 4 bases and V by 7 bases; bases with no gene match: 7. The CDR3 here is CASITGGQGNEKLFF. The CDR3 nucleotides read TGTGCCAGCATTACCGGGGGACAGGGTAATGAAAAACTGTTTTTT.

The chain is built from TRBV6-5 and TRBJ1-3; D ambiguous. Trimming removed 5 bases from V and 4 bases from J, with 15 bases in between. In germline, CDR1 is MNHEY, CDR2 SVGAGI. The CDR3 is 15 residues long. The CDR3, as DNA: TGTGCCAGCAGTCAGAATGGGCCGGTGGGAAACACCATATATTTT. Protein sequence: CASSQNGPVGNTIYF.

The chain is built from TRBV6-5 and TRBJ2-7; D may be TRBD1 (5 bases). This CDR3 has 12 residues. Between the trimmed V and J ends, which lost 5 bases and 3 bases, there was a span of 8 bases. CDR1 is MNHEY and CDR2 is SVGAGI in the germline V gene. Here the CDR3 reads CASSRQGYEQYF. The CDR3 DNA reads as TGTGCCAGCAGTCGCCAGGGCTACGAGCAGTACTTC.

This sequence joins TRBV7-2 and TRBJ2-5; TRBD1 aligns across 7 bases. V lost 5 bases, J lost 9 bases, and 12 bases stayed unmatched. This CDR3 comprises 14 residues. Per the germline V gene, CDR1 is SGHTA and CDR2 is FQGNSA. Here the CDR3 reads CASSEQGIQWSQYF. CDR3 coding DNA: TGTGCCAGCAGCGAACAGGGGATCCAGTGGTCCCAGTACTTC.

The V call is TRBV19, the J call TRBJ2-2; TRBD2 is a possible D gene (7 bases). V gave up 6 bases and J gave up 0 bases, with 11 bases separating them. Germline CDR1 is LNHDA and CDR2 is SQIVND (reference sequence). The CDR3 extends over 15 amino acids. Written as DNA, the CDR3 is TGTGCCAGTAGCGCGGGGGCCGCGAACACCGGGGAGCTGTTTTTT. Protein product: CASSAGAANTGELFF.

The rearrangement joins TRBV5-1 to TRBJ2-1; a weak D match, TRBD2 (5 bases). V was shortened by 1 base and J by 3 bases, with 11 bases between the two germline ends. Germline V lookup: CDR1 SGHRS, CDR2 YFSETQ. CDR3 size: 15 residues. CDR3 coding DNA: TGCGCCAGCAGCTTGACGGGGTCCCTCTACAATGAGCAGTTCTTC. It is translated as CASSLTGSLYNEQFF.

The CDR3 DNA follows: TGTGCCAGCAGTGAGATAGCGGGGTCCGAGCAGTACTTC. Residues: CASSEIAGSEQYF. The rearrangement joins TRBV25-1 to TRBJ2-7, with TRBD2 identical over 8 bases. Germline values: CDR1 MGHDK, CDR2 SYGVNS. V gave up 3 bases and J gave up 6 bases; unmatched junction bases: 4. CDR3 length: 13 residues.

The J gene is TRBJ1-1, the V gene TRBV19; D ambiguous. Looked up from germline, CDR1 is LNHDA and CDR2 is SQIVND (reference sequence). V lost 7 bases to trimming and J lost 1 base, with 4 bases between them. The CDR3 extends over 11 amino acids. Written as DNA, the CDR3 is TGTGCCAGTAAGAGGAACACTGAAGCTTTCTTT. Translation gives CASKRNTEAFF.

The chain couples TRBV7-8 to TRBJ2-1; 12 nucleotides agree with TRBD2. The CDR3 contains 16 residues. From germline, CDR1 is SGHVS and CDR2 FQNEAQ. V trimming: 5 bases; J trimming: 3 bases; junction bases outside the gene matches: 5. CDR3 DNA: TGTGCCAGCAGCACCACTAGCGGGGGGCACTACAATGAGCAGTTCTTC. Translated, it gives CASSTTSGGHYNEQFF. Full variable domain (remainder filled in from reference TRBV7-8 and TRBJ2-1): GAGVSQSPRYKVAKRGQDVALRCDPISGHVSLFWYQQALGQGPEFLTYFQNEAQLDKSGLPSDRFFAERPEGSVSTLKIQRTQQEDSAVYLCASSTTSGGHYNEQFFGPGTRLTVL.

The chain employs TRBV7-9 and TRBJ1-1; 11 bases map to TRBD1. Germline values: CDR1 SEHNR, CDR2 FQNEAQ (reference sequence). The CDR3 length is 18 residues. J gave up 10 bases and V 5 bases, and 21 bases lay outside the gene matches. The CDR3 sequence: CASSIPKTPGQGGNGAFF. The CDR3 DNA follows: TGTGCCAGCAGCATACCAAAGACACCGGGACAGGGGGGGAATGGAGCTTTCTTT.

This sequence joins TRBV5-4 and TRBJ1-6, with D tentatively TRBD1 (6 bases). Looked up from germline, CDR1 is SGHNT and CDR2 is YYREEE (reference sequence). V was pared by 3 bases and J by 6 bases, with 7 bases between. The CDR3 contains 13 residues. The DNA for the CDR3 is TGTGCCAGCAGCTGGGACATTAATTCACCCCTCCACTTT. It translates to CASSWDINSPLHF.

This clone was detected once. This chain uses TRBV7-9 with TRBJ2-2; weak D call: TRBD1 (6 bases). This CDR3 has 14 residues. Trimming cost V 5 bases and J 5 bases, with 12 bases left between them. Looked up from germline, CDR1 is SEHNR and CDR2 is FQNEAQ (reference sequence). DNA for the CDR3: TGTGCCAGCAGCGGTACCGGGACAACCGGGGAGCTGTTTTTT. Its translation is CASSGTGTTGELFF.

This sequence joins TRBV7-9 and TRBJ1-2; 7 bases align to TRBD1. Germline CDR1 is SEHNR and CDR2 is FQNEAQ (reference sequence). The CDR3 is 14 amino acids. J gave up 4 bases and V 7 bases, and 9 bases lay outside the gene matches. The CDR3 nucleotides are TGTGCCAGCACCCGAGACAGGGAGACCTATGGCTACACCTTC. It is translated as CASTRDRETYGYTF.

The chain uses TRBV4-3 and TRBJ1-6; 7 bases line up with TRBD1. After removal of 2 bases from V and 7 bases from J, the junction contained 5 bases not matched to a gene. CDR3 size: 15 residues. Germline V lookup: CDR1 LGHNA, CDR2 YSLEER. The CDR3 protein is CASSQRQGENSPLHF. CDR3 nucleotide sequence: TGCGCCAGCAGCCAAAGACAGGGTGAGAATTCACCCCTCCACTTT.